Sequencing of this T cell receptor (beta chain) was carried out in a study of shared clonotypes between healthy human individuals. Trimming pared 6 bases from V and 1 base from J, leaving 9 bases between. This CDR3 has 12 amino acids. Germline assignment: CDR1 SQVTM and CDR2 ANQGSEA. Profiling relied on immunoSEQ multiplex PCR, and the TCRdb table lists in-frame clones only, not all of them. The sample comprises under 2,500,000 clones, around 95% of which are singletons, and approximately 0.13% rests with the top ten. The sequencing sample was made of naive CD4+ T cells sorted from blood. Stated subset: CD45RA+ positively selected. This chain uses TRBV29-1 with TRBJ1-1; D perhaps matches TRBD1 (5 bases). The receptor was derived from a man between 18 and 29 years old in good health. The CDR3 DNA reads TGCAGCGTCAGGGCATGGAACACTGAAGCTTTCTTT. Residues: CSVRAWNTEAFF.